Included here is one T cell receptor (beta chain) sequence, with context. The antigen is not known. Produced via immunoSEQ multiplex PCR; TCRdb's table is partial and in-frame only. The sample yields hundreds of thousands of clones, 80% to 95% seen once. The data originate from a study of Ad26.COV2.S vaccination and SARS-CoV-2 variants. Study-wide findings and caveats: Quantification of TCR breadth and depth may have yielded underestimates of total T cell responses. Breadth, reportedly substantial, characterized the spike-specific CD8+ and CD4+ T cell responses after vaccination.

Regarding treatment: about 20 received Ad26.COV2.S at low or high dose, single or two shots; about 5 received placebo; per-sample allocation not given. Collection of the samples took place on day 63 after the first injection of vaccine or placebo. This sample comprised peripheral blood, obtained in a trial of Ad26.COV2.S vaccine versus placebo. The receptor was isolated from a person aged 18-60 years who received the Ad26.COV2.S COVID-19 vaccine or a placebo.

The CDR3 bases are TGCGCCAGCAGCTTGGCTGGGGGGCGCCTAGCACCGAGGAGGGGCACAGATACGCAGTATTTT. Its translation: CASSLAGGRLAPRRGTDTQYF. The chain is built from TRBV5-1 and TRBJ2-3, with D possibly being TRBD1 or TRBD2 (6 bases each). The V gene's germline CDR1 is SGHRS and CDR2 YFSETQ. This CDR3 comprises 21 residues. Deletions cut 0 bases from V and 1 base from J, with 27 bases between.